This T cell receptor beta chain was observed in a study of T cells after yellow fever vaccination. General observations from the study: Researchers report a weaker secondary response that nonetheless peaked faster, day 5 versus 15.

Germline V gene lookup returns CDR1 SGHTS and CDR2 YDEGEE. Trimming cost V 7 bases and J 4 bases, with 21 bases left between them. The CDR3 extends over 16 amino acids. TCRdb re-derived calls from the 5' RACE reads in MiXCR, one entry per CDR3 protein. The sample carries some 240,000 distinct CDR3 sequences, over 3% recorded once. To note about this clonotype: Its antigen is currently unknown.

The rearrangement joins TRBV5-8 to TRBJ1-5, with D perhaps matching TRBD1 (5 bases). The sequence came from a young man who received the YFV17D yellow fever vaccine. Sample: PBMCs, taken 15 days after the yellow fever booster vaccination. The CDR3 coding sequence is TGTGCCAGCGGACCACCGGGACGGCGAGGGAATCAGCCCCAGCATTTT. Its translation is CASGPPGRRGNQPQHF. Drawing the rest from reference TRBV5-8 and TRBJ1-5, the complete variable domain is EAGVTQSPTHLIKTRGQQATLRCSPISGHTSVYWYQQALGLGLQFLLWYDEGEERNRGNFPPRFSGRQFPNYSSELNVNALELEDSALYLCASGPPGRRGNQPQHFGDGTRLSIL.